This T cell receptor (beta chain) was recorded in a study of T-cell reconstitution after alpha-beta-depleted transplantation in children. The study's findings and limits: At the one-year point after transplant, T-cell counts and TCRbeta diversity were found to come mostly from T cells that had been newly produced. Surviving recipient T cells and thymic progenitors produced the high day-60 TCRbeta diversity seen in some patients.

V was clipped by 0 bases and J by 0 bases; unmatched bases: 1. Germline values: CDR1 ENHRY, CDR2 SYGVKD. The CDR3 sequence is 16 residues long. This clonotype was detected many times. Its cognate antigen is unknown. TCRbeta library preparation incorporated unique molecular identifiers. Each CDR3 protein is one row after TCRdb ran MiXCR on the PCR reads. The table includes 65,000 to 85,000 distinct CDR3 sequences, about a tenth detected once. This chain uses TRBV10-3 with TRBJ2-2; the match to TRBD1 covers 7 bases. The clonotype originates from a boy younger than 18 with acute myeloid leukemia, due to receive a stem cell transplant. This sample comprised PBMCs, obtained before TCRalphabeta/CD19-depleted stem cell transplant. The CDR3 spells CAISESGTANTGELFF. The CDR3 DNA reads as TGTGCCATCAGTGAGTCTGGGACAGCGAACACCGGGGAGCTGTTTTTT.